The present TCR beta chain was sequenced within a study of cytomegalovirus exposure and HLA in healthy donors. Worth noting for this clone: The antigen is not known.

This CDR3 comprises 13 residues. V shed 6 bases and J 3 bases; nucleotides not matched to a gene: 3. Germline loops: CDR1 SEHNR, CDR2 FQNEAQ (reference sequence). Data came from immunoSEQ multiplex PCR; TCRdb stores just in-frame clones and leaves some out. This sample has around 220,000 clones, with 88% found just once. Study conclusions and caveats: Subsequent analysis showed first-cohort TCR clusters tending to co-occur in about 110 validation repertoires. Testing in vitro showed a few CMV-associated chains specific for CMV antigens.

The receptor was isolated from a woman aged 18 to 35 in good health and CMV-seronegative. Sample: PBMCs. The chain has TRBV7-9 and TRBJ1-2; 8 bases are shared with TRBD1. CDR3: CASSGQGDYGYTF. CDR3 nucleotide sequence: TGTGCCAGCAGTGGACAGGGCGACTATGGCTACACCTTC.